This passage covers 19 T cell receptor beta chains from one sample sequenced in a study of shared clonotypes between healthy human individuals. Method: immunoSEQ multiplex PCR; TCRdb's copy keeps in-frame clones and lacks some. The sample has roughly 2.5 million clones, roughly nine tenths seen once. The specimen sequenced was naive CD4+ T cells sorted from blood. Regarding subset: CD45RA+ positively selected. Receptors originate from a man in his late teens or twenties in good health.

The rearrangement uses TRBV11-1 and TRBJ2-5, with D hard to call. Between the trimmed V and J ends, which lost 5 bases and 3 bases, there was a span of 10 bases. CDR3 length: 13 residues. In germline, CDR1 is SGHAT, CDR2 FQDESV (reference sequence). This chain's CDR3 is CASSVGPEETQYF. The CDR3 DNA is TGTGCCAGCAGCGTAGGCCCGGAAGAGACCCAGTACTTC.

This chain links TRBV12-5 with TRBJ2-1, with TRBD2 as a possible D gene (5 bases). CDR3 size: 14 residues. Trimming cost V 1 base and J 5 bases, with 9 bases left between them. Germline values: CDR1 LGHNT, CDR2 FRNRAP. This chain's CDR3 is CASGLEGGHNEQFF. CDR3 DNA sequence: TGTGCTAGTGGTTTGGAGGGCGGGCACAATGAGCAGTTCTTC.

In this sample, this clone turned up a few times. CDR3 amino acids: CASSTRQDYGYTF. DNA for the CDR3: TGCGCCAGCAGCACTCGACAGGACTATGGCTACACCTTC. The J gene is TRBJ1-2, the V gene TRBV5-1, with D possibly being TRBD1 (6 bases). The CDR3 covers 13 residues. V was trimmed by 4 bases and J by 3 bases, leaving 10 bases between them. From germline, CDR1 is SGHRS and CDR2 YFSETQ. The whole variable domain, filled in from reference TRBV5-1 and TRBJ1-2, reads KAGVTQTPRYLIKTRGQQVTLSCSPISGHRSVSWYQQTPGQGLQFLFEYFSETQRNKGNFPGRFSGRQFSNSRSEMNVSTLELGDSALYLCASSTRQDYGYTFGSGTRLTVV.

The chain employs TRBV5-1 and TRBJ2-1, with unresolved D. Germline V CDR1 and CDR2: SGHRS, YFSETQ. Trimming shortened V by 5 bases and J by 8 bases, and 14 bases separated the two germline ends. This CDR3 is built from 13 residues. Here the CDR3 reads CASSQSLGDEQFF. The CDR3 DNA reads TGCGCCAGCAGTCAAAGCTTAGGCGATGAGCAGTTCTTC.

CDR3 region: CASSPQEGVTEAFF. CDR3 DNA sequence: TGTGCCAGCTCACCACAGGAGGGTGTCACTGAAGCTTTCTTT. The chain couples TRBV18 to TRBJ1-1; D call uncertain. Trimming removed 1 base from V and 4 bases from J, with 10 bases in between. Germline CDR1 and CDR2: KGHSH and LQKENI. This CDR3 spans 14 amino acids. The full variable domain, in which reference TRBV18 and TRBJ1-1 provide the parts outside the CDR3, is NAGVMQNPRHLVRRRGQEARLRCSPMKGHSHVYWYRQLPEEGLKFMVYLQKENIIDESGMPKERFSAEFPKEGPSILRIQQVVRGDSAAYFCASSPQEGVTEAFFGQGTRLTVV.

V is TRBV6-6 and J is TRBJ2-3; 7 nucleotides agree with TRBD2. Germline V gene data show CDR1 as MNHNY and CDR2 as SVGAGI (reference sequence). J gave up 14 bases and V 4 bases, and 12 bases lay outside the gene matches. This CDR3 comprises 13 residues. In DNA, the CDR3 is TGTGCCAGCAGTTCCCAGGCGGGGGAGCACTCGTATTTT. It specifies CASSSQAGEHSYF.

This chain joins TRBV6-6 and TRBJ1-2; D call uncertain. Per germline, CDR1 MNHNY and CDR2 SVGAGI (reference sequence). Trimming stripped 6 bases from V and 8 bases from J, with 16 bases between. This CDR3 region has 13 residues. The DNA for the CDR3 is TGTGCCAGCAGCCTGTACCTCGAACGCGGCTACACCTTC. This translates into CASSLYLERGYTF.

A remark on this clone: This same CDR3 is encoded by further DNA sequences in the sample. The V gene is TRBV5-1, the J gene TRBJ2-1; TRBD2 matches at 8 bases. Germline loops: CDR1 SGHRS, CDR2 YFSETQ. The length of the CDR3 is 15 residues. After removal of 0 bases from V and 1 base from J, the junction contained 0 bases not matched to a gene. The CDR3 loop reads CASSLGLASYNEQFF. The CDR3 DNA sequence: TGCGCCAGCAGCTTGGGACTAGCGTCCTACAATGAGCAGTTCTTC.

Written as DNA, the CDR3 is TGTGCCTGGAGCTCCATAGGGGAAAAACTGTTTTTT. It yields the protein CAWSSIGEKLFF. The V and J genes are TRBV30 and TRBJ1-4; D not resolved. CDR1 GTSNPN and CDR2 SVGIG come from the germline V gene (reference sequence). Trimming shortened V by 3 bases and J by 8 bases, and 10 bases separated the two germline ends. The CDR3 is 12 residues long.

The J gene is TRBJ2-3, the V gene TRBV5-1; the match to TRBD2 covers 8 bases. From germline, CDR1 is SGHRS and CDR2 YFSETQ. Trimming removed 7 bases from V and 5 bases from J; junction bases left unmatched: 6. The CDR3 totals 13 residues. This CDR3 reads CASGGGPGDTQYF. The CDR3 DNA is TGCGCCAGCGGCGGGGGGCCGGGAGATACGCAGTATTTT.

The chain has TRBV2 and TRBJ2-7; 10 bases match TRBD1. V gave up 11 bases and J gave up 6 bases; unmatched junction bases: 10. The CDR3 extends over 13 amino acids. Looked up from germline, CDR1 is SNHLY and CDR2 is FYNNEI. CDR3 DNA: TGTGCCCGGGGGCCAGGGACAGGGGTCGAGCAGTACTTC. The encoded protein is CARGPGTGVEQYF.

The rearrangement uses TRBV11-1 and TRBJ2-3; D is unresolved. Germline V gives CDR1 SGHAT, CDR2 FQDESV (reference sequence). The CDR3 contains 13 residues. V was trimmed by 5 bases and J by 5 bases, leaving 11 bases between them. The CDR3 loop reads CASSRQGLDTQYF. Here the CDR3 DNA reads TGTGCCAGCAGCCGGCAAGGATTAGATACGCAGTATTTT.

The rearrangement uses TRBV12-2 and TRBJ2-1; the table gives TRBD1 as D, unverified against the DNA. TRBV12-2 represents a pseudogene. This CDR3 region has 16 residues. Here the CDR3 reads CASRSAGDRGVDEQFF. The CDR3 region has the DNA TGTGCAAGTCGCTCGGCGGGGGACAGGGGTGTGGATGAGCAGTTCTTC.

The genes are TRBV5-4 and TRBJ2-3; D tentatively reads TRBD1 or TRBD2 (5 bases each). The germline V and J ends were trimmed by 7 bases and 4 bases, with 22 bases remaining between them. Germline CDR1 is SGHNT and CDR2 is YYREEE (reference sequence). The CDR3 is made up of 16 amino acids. The CDR3 loop reads CASGDAKRSQADTQYF. The CDR3 DNA reads TGTGCCAGCGGGGACGCCAAGCGGTCCCAGGCAGATACGCAGTATTTT.

The V gene is TRBV6-6, the J gene TRBJ1-6; D may be TRBD1 (6 bases). The germline CDR1 and CDR2 sequences are MNHNY and SVGAGI (reference sequence). The CDR3 runs 14 residues. Trimming removed 2 bases from V and 9 bases from J, with 11 bases in between. As DNA, the CDR3 is TGTGCCAGCAGTTACATACAGGGAAGTTCACCCCTCCACTTT. Residues: CASSYIQGSSPLHF.

The V call is TRBV7-9, the J call TRBJ1-2; 8 nucleotides match TRBD1. The CDR3 runs to 15 residues. The ends lost 5 bases at V and 4 bases at J; junction bases unmatched: 9. In germline, CDR1 is SEHNR, CDR2 FQNEAQ (reference sequence). The CDR3 DNA sequence: TGTGCCAGCAGCCCAAGCCCCGACAGGGGCTATGGCTACACCTTC. Translation: CASSPSPDRGYGYTF.

The rearrangement uses TRBV11-2 and TRBJ2-1, with TRBD2 matching over 9 bases. CDR1 SGHAT and CDR2 FQNNGV come from the germline V gene. V gave up 2 bases and J gave up 0 bases; unmatched junction bases: 2. CDR3 length: 16 amino acids. CDR3 sequence: CASSLLAGSSYNEQFF. For the CDR3, the DNA is TGTGCCAGCAGCTTACTAGCGGGAAGCTCCTACAATGAGCAGTTCTTC.

This sequence joins TRBV2 and TRBJ1-4; D is uncertain. The CDR3 contains 12 residues. Germline CDR1 is SNHLY and CDR2 is FYNNEI. Trimming stripped 4 bases from V and 8 bases from J, with 8 bases between. The CDR3 DNA follows: TGTGCCAGCAGTGTCGCTACCGAAAAACTGTTTTTT. Residues: CASSVATEKLFF.

This clone has just one count. The chain couples TRBV14 to TRBJ2-2, with D perhaps being TRBD1 or TRBD2 (5 bases each). CDR1 is SGHDN, CDR2 FVKESK, per germline. The CDR3 is 19 residues long. Trimming left V 0 bases short and J 5 bases short, with 22 bases between. CDR3 coding DNA: TGTGCCAGCAGCCAAGACCAACCCAACCTCCGGGGCTGGACCGGGGAGCTGTTTTTT. Translation gives CASSQDQPNLRGWTGELFF.